This T cell receptor beta chain is from a study of blood T cell repertoires in COVID-19. Looking at the study overall: PBMCs, B-cell-depleted T cells, or T cells were the source of the cDNA or gDNA that made up the material.

Clinical history as reported by participants underpinned cohort assignment. The repertoire was sequenced with immunoSEQ multiplex PCR; TCRdb's copy has only in-frame clones and lacks some. The sample includes 350,000 to 450,000 clones, around 87% of them seen just once. V shed 4 bases, J shed 6 bases, and the junction held 1 base outside the gene matches. CDR3 length: 15 amino acids. Germline loops: CDR1 ENHRY, CDR2 SYGVKD. This clonotype was obtained from a man aged 25 to 40 who had recovered from COVID-19. The rearrangement joins TRBV10-3 to TRBJ2-1; 15 nucleotides align to TRBD2. The sample was PBMCs or T cells enriched from blood (not recorded which). CDR3 in DNA: TGTGCCATCAGTGGGGGACTAGCGGGAGGCAATGAGCAGTTCTTC. Its translation: CAISGGLAGGNEQFF.